The clone carrying this TCR beta chain has a handful of counts. Per the study methods: Amplifying reference gene primers gave estimates of nucleated cell counts. Some clones are missing from TCRdb's copy, which holds only in-frame ones; the method was immunoSEQ multiplex PCR. That table gives V, J and clone size, and the DNA gave D and trimming. The sample includes some 210,000 clones, roughly 87% seen only once; the top ten take approximately 10%. Self-reported history from a screening survey and questionnaire set each donor's cohort. This record belongs to a study of blood T cell repertoires in COVID-19. Across the study: COVID-19 samples, acute and convalescent, were from the United States, Italy and Spain. Sample material is recorded as cDNA or gDNA derived from T cells, B-cell-depleted T cells, or PBMCs.

Per germline, CDR1 LNHDA and CDR2 SQIVND (reference sequence). V lost 8 bases and J lost 5; bases outside the gene matches: 18. The CDR3 spans 18 residues. Input material: PBMCs or T cells enriched from blood (not recorded which). The clonotype originates from a young man with acute COVID-19. The chain carries TRBV19 and TRBJ2-2, with 9 bases that match TRBD2. The CDR3 here is CASASDTLSGSRTGELFF. The CDR3 DNA reads as TGTGCCAGTGCCTCCGACACTCTTAGCGGGAGTCGGACCGGGGAGCTGTTTTTT.